The 19 T cell receptor beta chains in this list originate from one sample, sequenced in a study of radiotherapy plus CTLA-4 blockade in lung cancer. This table comes from immunoSEQ multiplex PCR, and its TCRdb copy is limited to in-frame clones, with some not included. The data show some 32,000 clones, approximately 75% seen once. Sequenced here: peripheral blood, sampled from a patient treated with radiotherapy plus ipilimumab. The origin of the receptors is a human donor with non-small cell lung cancer that progressed on radiotherapy plus ipilimumab.

The chain uses TRBV6-1 and TRBJ2-2; D is possibly TRBD2 (6 bases). From germline, CDR1 is MNHNS and CDR2 SASEGT. The CDR3 spans 16 residues. The ends were cut back, 0 bases at V and 1 base at J, with 9 bases in the middle. CDR3 protein: CASSEAGLWNTGELFF. The CDR3 DNA sequence: TGTGCCAGCAGTGAAGCGGGACTCTGGAACACCGGGGAGCTGTTTTTT.

The chain carries TRBV27 and TRBJ2-3; 9 bases are shared with TRBD2. The CDR3 is made up of 15 amino acids. Germline CDR1 is MNHEY and CDR2 is SMNVEV (reference sequence). The V and J ends lost 6 bases and 0 bases, in that order; junction bases with no gene match: 4. CDR3 nucleotide sequence: TGTGCCAGCAGGACTAGCGGTGCTAGCACAGATACGCAGTATTTT. It specifies CASRTSGASTDTQYF.

This chain connects TRBV10-1 to TRBJ2-3; 8 positions match TRBD2. The germline V gene encodes CDR1 WNHNN and CDR2 SYGVQD (reference sequence). The CDR3 spans 16 residues. J gave up 0 bases and V 3 bases, and 5 bases lay outside the gene matches. The CDR3 DNA follows: TGCGCCAGCAGTGATGGGACTAGACTAAGCACAGATACGCAGTATTTT. Its translation is CASSDGTRLSTDTQYF.

The J gene is TRBJ2-7, the V gene TRBV27, with D perhaps TRBD1 (6 bases). The length of the CDR3 is 14 residues. Per germline, CDR1 MNHEY and CDR2 SMNVEV (reference sequence). The V gene lost 6 bases and the J gene lost 3 bases, with 15 bases spanning the gap. CDR3 sequence reads: CASSRTAAYYEQYF. In nucleotides, the CDR3 is TGTGCCAGCAGCCGGACAGCAGCCTACTACGAGCAGTACTTC.

V and J are TRBV6-8 and TRBJ1-2; D not certain. The CDR3 is 16 residues long. V lost 5 bases, J lost 4 bases, and 20 bases lay in between. The germline V gene encodes CDR1 MNHGY and CDR2 SAAAGT. CDR3 residues: CASSRSVPRKTYGYTF. The CDR3 DNA is TGTGCCAGCAGTAGGTCCGTACCTAGAAAGACCTATGGCTACACCTTC.

The rearrangement links TRBV7-8 to TRBJ1-6; D is undetermined. Germline CDR1 SGHVS, CDR2 FQNEAQ. The germline V and J ends were trimmed by 1 base and 5 bases, with 6 bases remaining between them. The CDR3 totals 14 residues. The CDR3 loop is CASSLDRNNSPLHF. The CDR3 bases are TGTGCCAGCAGCTTAGACAGAAATAATTCACCCCTCCACTTT.

Only a few counts were recorded for this clone. This chain connects TRBV5-6 to TRBJ2-7, with 11 positions matching TRBD1. With V trimmed by 4 bases and J by 11 bases, 8 bases remained unmatched. The CDR3 loop spans 13 amino acids. Germline V lookup: CDR1 SGHDT, CDR2 YYEEEE. CDR3 bases: TGTGCCAGCAGCCCCCCGGGACAGGGGGTAGAGTACTTC. Translation gives CASSPPGQGVEYF.

This clone turned up a few times. The chain joins TRBV4-1 to TRBJ2-3, with TRBD2 identical over 9 bases. J was trimmed by 2 bases and V by 1 base; bases with no gene match: 10. Germline values: CDR1 MGHRA, CDR2 YSYEKL. CDR3 length: 18 amino acids. The CDR3 region has the DNA TGCGCCAGCAGCCAAGCCCTGGGACTAGCTTATAACACAGATACGCAGTATTTT. Its protein product is CASSQALGLAYNTDTQYF.

The gene calls are TRBV5-1 and TRBJ2-6; the match to TRBD2 covers 12 bases. The CDR3 spans 18 residues. V gave up 4 bases and J gave up 2 bases; unmatched junction bases: 7. CDR1 and CDR2 from the germline V gene are SGHRS and YFSETQ. This CDR3 reads CASSAPSGGVAGANVLTF. The CDR3 DNA sequence: TGCGCCAGCAGCGCCCCTAGCGGGGGGGTAGCTGGGGCCAACGTCCTGACTTTC.

DNA for the CDR3: TGTGCCAGCAGCTCGGGACAGGCGGGTTCCGAGCAGTACTTC. It translates to CASSSGQAGSEQYF. The chain links TRBV7-3 to TRBJ2-7; 8 nucleotides align to TRBD1. CDR1 SGHTA and CDR2 FQGTGA come from the germline V gene. V lost 4 bases, J lost 6 bases, and 8 bases stayed unmatched. This CDR3 contains 14 residues.

The chain links TRBV7-9 to TRBJ2-1; 15 bases align to TRBD2. CDR1 and CDR2 (germline): SEHNR, FQNEAQ (reference sequence). The CDR3 runs to 15 residues. Trimming at V came to 5 bases and at J to 10 bases, leaving 6 bases not matched to a gene. As DNA, the CDR3 is TGTGCCAGCAGCGCGAGGACTAGCGGGGGGGTGGAGCAGTTCTTC. The encoded protein is CASSARTSGGVEQFF.

The V gene is TRBV4-1, the J gene TRBJ1-5, with 8 bases matching TRBD1. CDR3 length equals 15 residues. Trimming took 0 bases from V and 6 from J; bases not matched to a gene: 4. Germline CDR1 and CDR2: MGHRA and YSYEKL. DNA of the CDR3: TGCGCCAGCAGCCAAGATTCAGGGGGCGGTCAGCCCCAGCATTTT. It is translated as CASSQDSGGGQPQHF.

The DNA of the CDR3 is TGTGCCAGCAGCGCATCTAGCGGGGGGGCCTACAATGAGCAGTTCTTC. This codes for CASSASSGGAYNEQFF. The chain links TRBV9 to TRBJ2-1, with 12 positions matching TRBD2. V lost 3 bases to trimming and J lost 2 bases; unmatched junction nucleotides: 3. The V gene's germline CDR1 is SGDLS and CDR2 YYNGEE. This CDR3 contains 16 residues.

This clone appeared a few times. V gene TRBV9 combines with J gene TRBJ2-3; the match to TRBD2 covers 9 bases. Germline CDR1 SGDLS, CDR2 YYNGEE. The CDR3 loop spans 15 amino acids. J was trimmed by 5 bases and V by 1 base; bases with no gene match: 5. The CDR3 DNA is TGTGCCAGCAGCGTAAGCGGGGGGTATCAAGATACGCAGTATTTT. This translates into CASSVSGGYQDTQYF.

This sequence joins TRBV19 and TRBJ1-6; the D is unclear. The CDR3 covers 12 residues. CDR1 is LNHDA, CDR2 SQIVND, per germline (reference sequence). Deletions cut 4 bases from V and 8 bases from J, with 6 bases between. The CDR3 sequence is CASSTTHSPLHF. In DNA form, the CDR3 reads TGTGCCAGTAGTACCACTCATTCACCCCTCCACTTT. Supplemented by reference TRBV19 and TRBJ1-6, the full variable domain reads DGGITQSPKYLFRKEGQNVTLSCEQNLNHDAMYWYRQDPGQGLRLIYYSQIVNDFQKGDIAEGYSVSREKKESFPLTVTSAQKNPTAFYLCASSTTHSPLHFGNGTRLTVT.

This chain links TRBV27 with TRBJ1-2; 9 bases align to TRBD1. V gave up 7 bases and J gave up 8 bases; unmatched junction bases: 5. The germline gives CDR1 MNHEY, CDR2 SMNVEV (reference sequence). CDR3 size: 12 residues. CDR3 sequence (DNA): TGTGCCAGCAAACAGGGGGCCCAGGGCTACACCTTC. Protein: CASKQGAQGYTF.

In its sample, this clone was seen once. The chain recombines TRBV12-5 with TRBJ2-3; 7 bases line up with TRBD1. The CDR3 is made up of 14 amino acids. CDR1 and CDR2 (germline): LGHNT, FRNRAP. V shed 6 bases and J 1 base; nucleotides not matched to a gene: 4. CDR3 region: CASGLGQRTDTQYF. The CDR3 DNA follows: TGTGCTAGTGGCCTGGGACAGCGCACAGATACGCAGTATTTT. Based on the CDR3 plus reference TRBV12-5 and TRBJ2-3, the full variable domain is DARVTQTPRHKVTEMGQEVTMRCQPILGHNTVFWYRQTMMQGLELLAYFRNRAPLDDSGMPKDRFSAEMPDATLATLKIQPSEPRDSAVYFCASGLGQRTDTQYFGPGTRLTVL.

The chain has TRBV7-6 and TRBJ1-3; the D is unclear. The V gene's germline CDR1 is SGHVS and CDR2 FNYEAQ. V lost 2 bases and J lost 9, with 11 bases in between. The CDR3 contains 13 residues. The CDR3 region is CASSLNIESTIYF. The CDR3 region has the DNA TGTGCCAGCAGCTTAAATATCGAGAGCACCATATATTTT.

The chain links TRBV29-1 to TRBJ1-4; TRBD1 matches 7 bases. CDR1 is SQVTM, CDR2 ANQGSEA, per germline. The CDR3 has 12 residues. The V gene end was trimmed by 6 bases and the J gene end by 4 bases; junction bases not matched to a gene: 2. CDR3 bases: TGCAGCGTGGGACAGCTTAATGAAAAACTGTTTTTT. Protein sequence: CSVGQLNEKLFF.